Given below is one T cell receptor (beta chain) in context. No antigen is known for it. This specimen comes from a study of cytomegalovirus exposure and HLA in healthy donors. Study results and caveats: The authors listed some 150 TCR beta chains as cytomegalovirus-associated. Three chains tied to CMV proved CMV antigen-specific in vitro. In the roughly 130 validation repertoires, a later analysis found that first-cohort TCR clusters tended to co-occur.

The length of the CDR3 is 12 residues. The V and J ends lost 1 base and 9 bases respectively, with 8 bases between them. Germline V lookup: CDR1 SGHDT, CDR2 YYEEEE. Sequencing used immunoSEQ multiplex PCR; TCRdb keeps in-frame clones, though not all of them. The sample lists about 130,000 clones, 85% to 90% occurring once. This sequence originates from a woman in her late teens or twenties in good health and CMV-seropositive. Sample: PBMCs. The rearrangement uses TRBV5-6 and TRBJ2-1; weak D call: TRBD1 (6 bases). The CDR3 DNA sequence: TGTGCCAGCAGCTTGATGGGGGCTGAGCAGTTCTTC. It translates to CASSLMGAEQFF.